This T cell receptor (beta chain) was recorded in a study of neoadjuvant anti-PD-1 for oral cavity cancer. Study in general: Patients without progression got a fourth dose around day 43.

This clone was recorded only once. No culture or expansion preceded analysis of these blood cells. Germline-derived CDR1 and CDR2 are SGHAT and FQNNGV. There are 18 residues in the CDR3. Between the trimmed V and J ends, which lost 4 bases and 0 bases, there was a span of 18 bases. PBMC libraries mostly used 480 ng of input genomic DNA, with six replicates per sample. Profiled with immunoSEQ multiplex PCR; TCRdb holds only in-frame clones, not every one. The table records approximately 16,000 clones, 65% to 70% of them present only once. This receptor was taken from a person between 35 and 79 years old with oral cavity squamous cell carcinoma. The chain has TRBV11-2 and TRBJ1-4, with D tentatively TRBD1 (6 bases). Material: PBMCs, obtained before nivolumab (anti-PD-1) treatment. The CDR3 sequence: CASSSKTGGMPTNEKLFF. Written as DNA, the CDR3 is TGTGCCAGCAGCTCCAAGACAGGAGGCATGCCAACTAATGAAAAACTGTTTTTT.